The next 2 T cell receptor beta chains were all read from a single sample in a study of blood T cell repertoires in COVID-19. Produced via immunoSEQ multiplex PCR; TCRdb's table is partial and in-frame only. Here the sample spans some 39,000 clones, 65% to 80% being singletons. The source material was peripheral blood. The receptor set was obtained from a man at least 80 years old with acute or convalescent COVID-19.

V and J are TRBV9 and TRBJ2-2, with TRBD1 matching over 9 bases. Germline V gene lookup returns CDR1 SGDLS and CDR2 YYNGEE. The CDR3 is 16 residues long. Trimming at V came to 3 bases and at J to 6 bases, leaving 9 bases not matched to a gene. The CDR3 DNA reads as TGTGCCAGCAGCGAGGGCGACAGGGGGGTGGCCGGGGAGCTGTTTTTT. Translation: CASSEGDRGVAGELFF.

V and J are TRBV27 and TRBJ2-6; D unresolved. CDR3 length equals 15 residues. Germline CDR1 MNHEY, CDR2 SMNVEV (reference sequence). Trimming shortened V by 7 bases and J by 0 bases, and 10 bases separated the two germline ends. The CDR3 is CASTKIPSGANVLTF. The CDR3 DNA sequence: TGTGCCAGCACTAAAATCCCCTCTGGGGCCAACGTCCTGACTTTC. The full variable domain, completed using reference TRBV27 and TRBJ2-6, is EAQVTQNPRYLITVTGKKLTVTCSQNMNHEYMSWYRQDPGLGLRQIYYSMNVEVTDKGDVPEGYKVSRKEKRNFPLILESPSPNQTSLYFCASTKIPSGANVLTFGAGSRLTVL.